This TCR beta chain was recovered during a study of blood T cell repertoires in COVID-19. The repertoire was sequenced with immunoSEQ multiplex PCR; TCRdb's copy has only in-frame clones and lacks some. The sample has tens of thousands of clones; around four fifths are singletons. The clonotype originates from a human donor in a cohort sampled during active COVID-19. The sequencing sample was made of peripheral blood.

The DNA for the CDR3 is TGTGCCAGCAGTGCTAGCTCCTACGAGCAGTACTTC. This encodes CASSASSYEQYF. V gene TRBV28 combines with J gene TRBJ2-7; D ambiguous. The V gene lost 5 bases and the J gene lost 0 bases, with 5 bases spanning the gap. CDR3 length: 12 amino acids. Germline assignment: CDR1 MDHEN and CDR2 SYDVKM.